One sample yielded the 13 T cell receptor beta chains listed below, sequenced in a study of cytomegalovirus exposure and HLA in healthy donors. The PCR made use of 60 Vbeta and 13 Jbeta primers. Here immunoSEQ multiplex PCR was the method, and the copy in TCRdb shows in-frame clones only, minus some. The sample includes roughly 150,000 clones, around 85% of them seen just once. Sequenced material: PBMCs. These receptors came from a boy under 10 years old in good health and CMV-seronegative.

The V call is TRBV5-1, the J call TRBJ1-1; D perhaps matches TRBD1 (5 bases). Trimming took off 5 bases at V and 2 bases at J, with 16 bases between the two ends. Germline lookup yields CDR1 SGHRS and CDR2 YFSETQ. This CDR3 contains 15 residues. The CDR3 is CASSSNPGGNTEAFF. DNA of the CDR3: TGCGCCAGCAGTTCCAATCCGGGGGGAAACACTGAAGCTTTCTTT.

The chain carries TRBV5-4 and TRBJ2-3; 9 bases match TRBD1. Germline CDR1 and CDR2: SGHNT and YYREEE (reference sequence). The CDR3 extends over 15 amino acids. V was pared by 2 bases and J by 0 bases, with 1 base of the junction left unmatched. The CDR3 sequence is CASSLQGASTDTQYF. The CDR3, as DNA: TGTGCCAGCAGCTTACAGGGGGCTAGCACAGATACGCAGTATTTT.

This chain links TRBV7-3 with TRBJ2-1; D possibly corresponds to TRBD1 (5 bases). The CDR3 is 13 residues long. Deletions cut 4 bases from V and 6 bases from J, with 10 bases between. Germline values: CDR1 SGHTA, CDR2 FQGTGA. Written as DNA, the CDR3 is TGTGCCAGCAGCTCCGGACACCTCAATGAGCAGTTCTTC. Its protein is CASSSGHLNEQFF.

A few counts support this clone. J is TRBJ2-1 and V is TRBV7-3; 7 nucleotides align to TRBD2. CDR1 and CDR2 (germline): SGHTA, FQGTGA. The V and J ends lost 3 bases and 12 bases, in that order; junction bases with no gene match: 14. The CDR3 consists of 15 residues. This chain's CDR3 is CASSLGGSPLMGQFF. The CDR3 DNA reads TGTGCCAGCAGCTTGGGCGGGAGTCCCCTAATGGGGCAGTTCTTC.

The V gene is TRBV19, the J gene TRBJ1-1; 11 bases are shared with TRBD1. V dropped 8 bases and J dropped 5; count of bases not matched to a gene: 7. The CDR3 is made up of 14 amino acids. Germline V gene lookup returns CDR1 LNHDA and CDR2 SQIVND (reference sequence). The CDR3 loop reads CASYRDRGYTEAFF. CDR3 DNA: TGTGCCAGTTACCGGGACAGGGGGTATACTGAAGCTTTCTTT.

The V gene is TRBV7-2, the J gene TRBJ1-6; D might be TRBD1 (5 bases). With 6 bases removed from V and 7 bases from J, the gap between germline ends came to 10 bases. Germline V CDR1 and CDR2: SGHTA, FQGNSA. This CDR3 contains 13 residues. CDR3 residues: CASRGAGNSPLHF. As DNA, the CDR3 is TGTGCCAGCAGAGGGGCAGGGAATTCACCCCTCCACTTT.

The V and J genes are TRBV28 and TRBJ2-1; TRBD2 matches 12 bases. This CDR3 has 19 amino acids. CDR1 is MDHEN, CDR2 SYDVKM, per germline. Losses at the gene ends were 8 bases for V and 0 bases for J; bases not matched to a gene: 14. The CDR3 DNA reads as TGTGCCAGCGTTAATTCCGGGACTAGCGGGTGGGGCTCCTACAATGAGCAGTTCTTC. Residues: CASVNSGTSGWGSYNEQFF. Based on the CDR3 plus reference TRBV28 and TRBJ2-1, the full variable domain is DVKVTQSSRYLVKRTGEKVFLECVQDMDHENMFWYRQDPGLGLRLIYFSYDVKMKEKGDIPEGYSVSREKKERFSLILESASTNQTSMYLCASVNSGTSGWGSYNEQFFGPGTRLTVL.

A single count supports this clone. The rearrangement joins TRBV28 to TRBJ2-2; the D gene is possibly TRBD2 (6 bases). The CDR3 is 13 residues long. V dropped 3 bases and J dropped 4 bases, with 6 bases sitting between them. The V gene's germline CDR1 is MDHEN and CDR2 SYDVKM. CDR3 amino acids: CASSLGGTGELFF. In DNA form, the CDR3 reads TGTGCCAGCAGTTTGGGGGGCACCGGGGAGCTGTTTTTT.

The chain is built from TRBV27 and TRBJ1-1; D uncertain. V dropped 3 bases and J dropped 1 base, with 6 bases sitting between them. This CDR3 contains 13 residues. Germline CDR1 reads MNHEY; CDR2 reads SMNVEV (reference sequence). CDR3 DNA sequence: TGTGCCAGCAGTTTCCAGGAGAACACTGAAGCTTTCTTT. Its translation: CASSFQENTEAFF.

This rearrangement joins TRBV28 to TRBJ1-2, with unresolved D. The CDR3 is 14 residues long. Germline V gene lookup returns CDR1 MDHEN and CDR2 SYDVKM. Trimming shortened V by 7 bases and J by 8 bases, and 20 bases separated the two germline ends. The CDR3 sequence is CASKDLEGLNGYTF. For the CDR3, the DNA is TGTGCCAGCAAAGATTTGGAGGGTCTTAACGGCTACACCTTC.

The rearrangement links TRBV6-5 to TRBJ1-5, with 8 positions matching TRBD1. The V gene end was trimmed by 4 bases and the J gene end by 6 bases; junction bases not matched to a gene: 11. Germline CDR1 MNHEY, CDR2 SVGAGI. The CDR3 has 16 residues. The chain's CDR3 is CASSSNKDRESQPQHF. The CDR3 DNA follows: TGTGCCAGCAGTTCAAATAAGGACAGGGAAAGTCAGCCCCAGCATTTT.

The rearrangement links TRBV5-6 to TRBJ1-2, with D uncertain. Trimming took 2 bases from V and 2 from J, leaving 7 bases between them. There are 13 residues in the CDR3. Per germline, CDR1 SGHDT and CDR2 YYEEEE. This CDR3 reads CASSLSVNYGYTF. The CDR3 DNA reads TGTGCCAGCAGCTTATCCGTCAACTATGGCTACACCTTC.

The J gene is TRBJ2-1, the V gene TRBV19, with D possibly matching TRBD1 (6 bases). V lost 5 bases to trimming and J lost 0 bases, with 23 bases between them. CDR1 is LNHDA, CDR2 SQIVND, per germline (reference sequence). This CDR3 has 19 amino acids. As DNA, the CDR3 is TGTGCCAGTAGTTCCTCCGGACAGACCCATACCTACTCCTACAATGAGCAGTTCTTC. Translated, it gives CASSSSGQTHTYSYNEQFF.